Listed here are 13 T cell receptor beta chains from one sample, sequenced in a study of T-cell memory formation after mild COVID-19. One entry per CDR3 protein results from TCRdb running MiXCR on the 5' RACE reads. The table lists about 40,000 distinct CDR3 sequences, less than 8% of them singletons, with under 0.85% in the top ten. Sequencing was done on a sample of PBMCs or a T cell subset sorted from them (not recorded which). The receptors were gathered from an adult who had mild COVID-19 (a few samples of this study predate the infection). Cell type and time point are not known.

This chain joins TRBV2 and TRBJ2-7; the match to TRBD1 covers 9 bases. The CDR3 consists of 14 residues. V lost 6 bases and J lost 5; bases outside the gene matches: 8. The germline CDR1 and CDR2 sequences are SNHLY and FYNNEI. Here the CDR3 reads CASRLQGARDEQYF. CDR3 nucleotides: TGTGCCAGCAGACTACAGGGGGCGAGGGACGAGCAGTACTTC.

This sequence joins TRBV9 and TRBJ2-4, with TRBD1 matching 7 bases. Germline CDR1 reads SGDLS; CDR2 reads YYNGEE. The CDR3 consists of 17 residues. With V trimmed by 4 bases and J by 0 bases, 10 bases remained unmatched. CDR3 coding DNA: TGTGCCAGCAGCTTGGGACAGAAATTTCTAGCCAAAAACATTCAGTACTTC. Protein sequence: CASSLGQKFLAKNIQYF.

This clonotype was picked up a small number of times. The rearrangement links TRBV7-2 to TRBJ2-7, with TRBD1 matching over 7 bases. The CDR3 length is 12 residues. V dropped 9 bases and J dropped 4; count of bases not matched to a gene: 6. Germline-derived CDR1 and CDR2 are SGHTA and FQGNSA. The CDR3, as DNA: TGTGCCAGTTCCTACAGGGGTTACGAGCAGTACTTC. Translating it yields CASSYRGYEQYF.

This chain's CDR3 is CASSSREAETQYF. CDR3 sequence (DNA): TGTGCCAGTAGTTCTCGGGAGGCGGAGACCCAGTACTTC. V usage is TRBV19 and J usage is TRBJ2-5, with 7 bases lining up with TRBD2. CDR1 LNHDA and CDR2 SQIVND come from the germline V gene (reference sequence). This CDR3 has 13 amino acids. J lost 5 bases, V lost 5 bases, and 5 bases had no gene match.

This clonotype was counted ten times or more. The chain has TRBV4-2 and TRBJ2-1, with 8 bases lining up with TRBD2. Germline CDR1 and CDR2: LGHNA and YNFKEQ. V lost 0 bases to trimming and J lost 0 bases; unmatched junction nucleotides: 1. CDR3 length: 16 amino acids. CDR3 protein: CASSQDLAGSYNEQFF. The CDR3 DNA reads TGTGCCAGCAGCCAAGATCTAGCGGGCTCCTACAATGAGCAGTTCTTC.

This clonotype was counted at least ten times. The rearrangement joins TRBV7-3 to TRBJ2-6; D possibly matches TRBD1 or TRBD2 (5 bases each). Germline V CDR1 and CDR2: SGHTA, FQGTGA. Trimming stripped 5 bases from V and 0 bases from J, with 17 bases between. This CDR3 comprises 18 residues. The CDR3 is CASSEPGTGLSGANVLTF. DNA for the CDR3: TGTGCCAGCAGCGAGCCCGGGACGGGCCTCTCTGGGGCCAACGTCCTGACTTTC.

V usage is TRBV6-5 and J usage is TRBJ2-1; D remains unclear. CDR1 and CDR2 from the germline V gene are MNHEY and SVGAGI. With 11 bases removed from V and 4 bases from J, the gap between germline ends came to 15 bases. The CDR3 consists of 13 residues. The CDR3 loop reads CAADPTRYNEQFF. CDR3 sequence (DNA): TGTGCCGCGGACCCGACGAGGTACAATGAGCAGTTCTTC.

This clonotype was detected many times. The chain joins TRBV4-1 to TRBJ2-3; perhaps TRBD1 as D (6 bases). The V and J ends lost 4 bases and 2 bases respectively, with 13 bases between them. Per the germline V gene, CDR1 is MGHRA and CDR2 is YSYEKL. CDR3 length: 15 residues. The CDR3 DNA follows: TGCGCCAGCAGCCGCGTTCAGGGGAACACAGATACGCAGTATTTT. Its protein product is CASSRVQGNTDTQYF.

This clonotype appeared many times. CDR3 residues: CASSLRGGAYGYTF. The CDR3 nucleotides are TGCGCCAGCAGCTTGCGCGGGGGCGCCTATGGCTACACCTTC. The chain has TRBV5-1 and TRBJ1-2; maybe TRBD1 (6 bases). The V end lost 1 base, the J end lost 4 bases, and 11 bases lay between the germline ends. This CDR3 has 14 amino acids. Looked up from germline, CDR1 is SGHRS and CDR2 is YFSETQ. Supplemented by reference TRBV5-1 and TRBJ1-2, the full variable domain reads KAGVTQTPRYLIKTRGQQVTLSCSPISGHRSVSWYQQTPGQGLQFLFEYFSETQRNKGNFPGRFSGRQFSNSRSEMNVSTLELGDSALYLCASSLRGGAYGYTFGSGTRLTVV.

This clonotype came up a few times. This chain uses TRBV14 with TRBJ1-1, with TRBD1 identical over 10 bases. The germline V gene has CDR1 SGHDN and CDR2 FVKESK. This CDR3 is built from 18 residues. Trimming took 4 bases from V and 0 from J; bases not matched to a gene: 11. Here the CDR3 reads CASSLSGTGVRLNTEAFF. The DNA of the CDR3 is TGTGCCAGCAGCCTTAGTGGGACAGGGGTACGTTTGAACACTGAAGCTTTCTTT.

This clonotype was detected a few times. V gene TRBV7-2 combines with J gene TRBJ1-3; D unresolved. There are 17 residues in the CDR3. Germline V gene data show CDR1 as SGHTA and CDR2 as FQGNSA. With 2 bases removed from V and 4 bases from J, the gap between germline ends came to 18 bases. CDR3 residues: CASSLNWLLGKGNTIYF. CDR3 sequence (DNA): TGTGCCAGCAGCTTAAATTGGCTCCTGGGAAAAGGAAACACCATATATTTT.

This clonotype was seen a handful of times. The chain joins TRBV7-2 to TRBJ2-1, with 12 bases identical to TRBD2. V dropped 0 bases and J dropped 8; count of bases not matched to a gene: 5. This CDR3 spans 16 amino acids. Germline CDR1 and CDR2: SGHTA and FQGNSA. The CDR3 loop reads CASSLAGLAGNYEQFF. CDR3 DNA sequence: TGTGCCAGCAGCTTAGCTGGACTAGCGGGGAACTATGAGCAGTTCTTC.

This clonotype was counted a few times. The chain is built from TRBV7-9 and TRBJ2-3; D is possibly TRBD1 (5 bases). The CDR3 extends over 15 amino acids. The V end was cut by 5 bases, the J end by 1 base, with 13 bases between. Germline V gene data show CDR1 as SEHNR and CDR2 as FQNEAQ (reference sequence). CDR3 residues: CASSMGQGGTDTQYF. Written as DNA, the CDR3 is TGTGCCAGCAGCATGGGGCAGGGTGGCACAGATACGCAGTATTTT.